This T cell receptor (beta chain) was profiled in a study of T cells expressing NK-cell markers. Points from the study as a whole: The CD3+CD56-NKG2C+ fraction of a few donors was likewise dominated by these clonotypes.

The CDR3 totals 13 residues. Regarding this clonotype: Its antigen is not identified.

With UMIs, 5'RACE template switching was used to make TCR beta cDNA. TCRdb re-called the 5' RACE reads, yielding one record per CDR3 amino acid sequence without DNA. The sample table sets out some 140,000 distinct CDR3 sequences. The sample consisted of blood T cells: a sorted CD56 or NKG2C T cell subset, CD4+ or CD8+ T cells, or bulk PBMC T cells (not recorded which). The sequence was obtained from a woman between 45 and 65 years old in good health. The chain is built from TRBV12-3 or TRBV12-4 and TRBJ2-1; the TCRdb call, TRBD2, lacks DNA for checking. CDR3 region: CASRLENGDEQFF.